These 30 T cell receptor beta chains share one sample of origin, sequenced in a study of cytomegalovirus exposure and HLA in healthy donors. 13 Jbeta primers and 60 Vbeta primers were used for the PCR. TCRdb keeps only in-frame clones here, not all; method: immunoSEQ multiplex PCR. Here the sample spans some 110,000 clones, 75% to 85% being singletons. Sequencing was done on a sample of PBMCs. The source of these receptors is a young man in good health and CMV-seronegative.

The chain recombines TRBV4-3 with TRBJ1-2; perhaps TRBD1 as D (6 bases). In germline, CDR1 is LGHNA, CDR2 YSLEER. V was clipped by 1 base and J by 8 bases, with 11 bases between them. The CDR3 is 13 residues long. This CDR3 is CASSQVTGKGYTF. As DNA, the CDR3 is TGCGCCAGCAGCCAAGTAACAGGGAAAGGCTACACCTTC.

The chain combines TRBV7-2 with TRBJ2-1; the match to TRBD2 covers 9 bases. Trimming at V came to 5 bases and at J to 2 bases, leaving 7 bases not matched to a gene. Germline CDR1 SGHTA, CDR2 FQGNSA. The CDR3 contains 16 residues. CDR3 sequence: CASSPLASGTYNEQFF. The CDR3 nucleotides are TGTGCCAGCAGCCCCCTGGCTAGCGGGACCTACAATGAGCAGTTCTTC.

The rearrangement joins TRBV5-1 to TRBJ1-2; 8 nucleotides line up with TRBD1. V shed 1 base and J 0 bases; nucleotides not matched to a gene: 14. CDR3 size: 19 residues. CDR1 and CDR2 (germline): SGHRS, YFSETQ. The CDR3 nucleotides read TGCGCCAGCAGCTTGCAGTCCTTCCTTTCACAGGGGGCTAACTATGGCTACACCTTC. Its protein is CASSLQSFLSQGANYGYTF. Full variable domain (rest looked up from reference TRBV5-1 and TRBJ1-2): KAGVTQTPRYLIKTRGQQVTLSCSPISGHRSVSWYQQTPGQGLQFLFEYFSETQRNKGNFPGRFSGRQFSNSRSEMNVSTLELGDSALYLCASSLQSFLSQGANYGYTFGSGTRLTVV.

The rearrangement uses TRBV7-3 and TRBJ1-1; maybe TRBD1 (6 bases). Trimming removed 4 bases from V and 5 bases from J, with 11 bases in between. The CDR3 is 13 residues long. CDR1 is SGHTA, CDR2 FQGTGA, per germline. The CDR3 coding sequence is TGTGCCAGCAGCTATACAGGGAATACTGAAGCTTTCTTT. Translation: CASSYTGNTEAFF. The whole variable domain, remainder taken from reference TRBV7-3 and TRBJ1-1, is GAGVSQTPSNKVTEKGKYVELRCDPISGHTALYWYRQSLGQGPEFLIYFQGTGAADDSGLPNDRFFAVRPEGSVSTLKIQRTERGDSAVYLCASSYTGNTEAFFGQGTRLTVV.

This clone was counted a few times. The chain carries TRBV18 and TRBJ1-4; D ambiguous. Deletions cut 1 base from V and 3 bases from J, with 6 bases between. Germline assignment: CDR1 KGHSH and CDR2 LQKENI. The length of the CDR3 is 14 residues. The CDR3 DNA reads TGTGCCAGCTCACCACAGGAGCCTAATGAAAAACTGTTTTTT. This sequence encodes CASSPQEPNEKLFF.

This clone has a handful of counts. The CDR3 region is CAYESWTRVLGANVLTF. CDR3 nucleotides: TGTGCCTATGAGTCGTGGACACGGGTACTGGGGGCCAACGTCCTGACTTTC. V usage is TRBV5-6 and J usage is TRBJ2-6; perhaps TRBD1 as D (5 bases). This CDR3 has 17 residues. Germline V CDR1 and CDR2: SGHDT, YYEEEE. The germline V and J ends were trimmed by 10 bases and 4 bases, with 24 bases remaining between them.

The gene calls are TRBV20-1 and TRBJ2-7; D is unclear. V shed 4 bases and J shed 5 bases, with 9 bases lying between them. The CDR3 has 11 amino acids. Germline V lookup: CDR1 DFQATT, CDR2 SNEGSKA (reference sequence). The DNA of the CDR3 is TGCAGTGCTACAACTAATGACGAGCAGTACTTC. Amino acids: CSATTNDEQYF.

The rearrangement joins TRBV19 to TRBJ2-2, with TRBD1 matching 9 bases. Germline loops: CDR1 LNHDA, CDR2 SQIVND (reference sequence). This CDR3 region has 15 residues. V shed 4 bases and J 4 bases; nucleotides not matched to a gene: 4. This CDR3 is CASSNGQGSTGELFF. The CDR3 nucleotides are TGTGCCAGTAGTAACGGACAGGGGAGCACCGGGGAGCTGTTTTTT.

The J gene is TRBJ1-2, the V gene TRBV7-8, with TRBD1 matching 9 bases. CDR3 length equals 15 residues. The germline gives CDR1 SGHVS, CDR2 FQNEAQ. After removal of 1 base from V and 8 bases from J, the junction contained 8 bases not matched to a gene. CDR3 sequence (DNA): TGTGCCAGCAGCTTAGGTGGGACAGGGTACGGGGGCTACACCTTC. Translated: CASSLGGTGYGGYTF.

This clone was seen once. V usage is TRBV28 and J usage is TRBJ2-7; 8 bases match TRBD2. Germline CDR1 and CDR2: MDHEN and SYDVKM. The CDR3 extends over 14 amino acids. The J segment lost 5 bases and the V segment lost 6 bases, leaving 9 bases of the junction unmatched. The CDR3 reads CASRPLAGPNEQYF. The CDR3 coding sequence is TGTGCCAGCAGACCCCTAGCGGGTCCCAACGAGCAGTACTTC.

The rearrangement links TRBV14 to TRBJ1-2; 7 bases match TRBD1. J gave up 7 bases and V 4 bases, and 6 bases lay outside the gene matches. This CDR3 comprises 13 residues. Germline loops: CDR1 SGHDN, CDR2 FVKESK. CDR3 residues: CASSPGQLSGYTF. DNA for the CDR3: TGTGCCAGCAGCCCGGGACAGCTGTCTGGCTACACCTTC.

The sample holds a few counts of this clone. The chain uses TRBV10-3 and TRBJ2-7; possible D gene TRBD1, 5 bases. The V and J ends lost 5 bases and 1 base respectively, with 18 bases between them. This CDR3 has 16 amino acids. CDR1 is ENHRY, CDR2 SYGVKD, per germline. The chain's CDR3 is CAISYNSRTISYEQYF. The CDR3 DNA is TGTGCCATCAGTTACAATTCTCGGACAATTTCCTACGAGCAGTACTTC.

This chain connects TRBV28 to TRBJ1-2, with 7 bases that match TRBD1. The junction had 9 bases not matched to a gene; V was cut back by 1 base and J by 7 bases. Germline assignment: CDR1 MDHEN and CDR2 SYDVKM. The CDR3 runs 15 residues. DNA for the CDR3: TGTGCCAGCAGTTTATTAATGAAGGGGGCAGGTGGCTACACCTTC. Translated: CASSLLMKGAGGYTF.

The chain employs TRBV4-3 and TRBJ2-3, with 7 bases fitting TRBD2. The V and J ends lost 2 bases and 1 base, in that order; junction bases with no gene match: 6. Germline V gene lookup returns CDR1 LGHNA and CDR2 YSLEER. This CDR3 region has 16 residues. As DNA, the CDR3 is TGCGCCAGCAGCCAATGGCCGGGGGGAGGCACAGATACGCAGTATTTT. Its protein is CASSQWPGGGTDTQYF.

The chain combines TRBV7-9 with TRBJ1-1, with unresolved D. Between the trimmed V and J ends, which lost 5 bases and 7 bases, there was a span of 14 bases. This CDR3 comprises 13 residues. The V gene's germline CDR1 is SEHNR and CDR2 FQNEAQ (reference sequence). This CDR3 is CASSHAVRGEAFF. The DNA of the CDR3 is TGTGCCAGCAGCCATGCGGTGAGAGGTGAAGCTTTCTTT.

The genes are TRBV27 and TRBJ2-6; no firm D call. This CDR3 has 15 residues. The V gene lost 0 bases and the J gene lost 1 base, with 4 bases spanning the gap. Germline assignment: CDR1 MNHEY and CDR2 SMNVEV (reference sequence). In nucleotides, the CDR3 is TGTGCCAGCAGTTTATCCCTTTCTGGGGCCAACGTCCTGACTTTC. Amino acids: CASSLSLSGANVLTF. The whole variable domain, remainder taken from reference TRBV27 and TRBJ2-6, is EAQVTQNPRYLITVTGKKLTVTCSQNMNHEYMSWYRQDPGLGLRQIYYSMNVEVTDKGDVPEGYKVSRKEKRNFPLILESPSPNQTSLYFCASSLSLSGANVLTFGAGSRLTVL.

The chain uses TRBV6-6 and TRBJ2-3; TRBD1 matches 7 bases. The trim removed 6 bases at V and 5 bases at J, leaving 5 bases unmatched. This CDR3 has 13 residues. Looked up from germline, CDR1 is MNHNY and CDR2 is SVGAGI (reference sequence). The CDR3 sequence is CASSDRVKDTQYF. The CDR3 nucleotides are TGTGCCAGCAGCGACAGGGTGAAAGATACGCAGTATTTT.

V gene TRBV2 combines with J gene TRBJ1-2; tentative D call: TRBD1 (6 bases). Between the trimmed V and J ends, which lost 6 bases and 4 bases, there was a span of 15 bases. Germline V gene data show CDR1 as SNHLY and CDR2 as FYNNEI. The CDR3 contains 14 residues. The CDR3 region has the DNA TGTGCCAGCAGAGGGGACACCGGAAGCTATGGCTACACCTTC. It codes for CASRGDTGSYGYTF.

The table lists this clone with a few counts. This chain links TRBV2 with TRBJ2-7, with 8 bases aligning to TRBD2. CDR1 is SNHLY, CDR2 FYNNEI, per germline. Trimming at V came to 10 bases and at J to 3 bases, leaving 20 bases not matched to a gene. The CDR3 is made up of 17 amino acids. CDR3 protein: CATHPVSSGKVVYEQYF. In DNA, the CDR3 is TGTGCCACCCACCCAGTGAGTAGCGGGAAGGTCGTCTACGAGCAGTACTTC. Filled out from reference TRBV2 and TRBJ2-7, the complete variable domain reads EPEVTQTPSHQVTQMGQEVILRCVPISNHLYFYWYRQILGQKVEFLVSFYNNEISEKSEIFDDQFSVERPDGSNFTLKIRSTKLEDSAMYFCATHPVSSGKVVYEQYFGPGTRLTVT.

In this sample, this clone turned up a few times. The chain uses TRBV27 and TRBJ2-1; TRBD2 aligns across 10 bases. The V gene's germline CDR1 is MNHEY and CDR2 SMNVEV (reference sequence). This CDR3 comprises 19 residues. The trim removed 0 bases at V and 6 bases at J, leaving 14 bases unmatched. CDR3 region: CASSLSVGASGSLSNEQFF. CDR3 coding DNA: TGTGCCAGCAGTTTATCCGTTGGGGCTAGCGGGAGTTTATCCAATGAGCAGTTCTTC.

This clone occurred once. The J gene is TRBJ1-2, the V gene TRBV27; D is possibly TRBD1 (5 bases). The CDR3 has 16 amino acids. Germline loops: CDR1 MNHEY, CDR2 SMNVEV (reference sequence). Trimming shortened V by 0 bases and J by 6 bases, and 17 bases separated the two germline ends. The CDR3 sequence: CASSLSYRSYGNGYTF. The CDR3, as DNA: TGTGCCAGCAGTTTATCCTACAGGTCATACGGAAATGGCTACACCTTC.

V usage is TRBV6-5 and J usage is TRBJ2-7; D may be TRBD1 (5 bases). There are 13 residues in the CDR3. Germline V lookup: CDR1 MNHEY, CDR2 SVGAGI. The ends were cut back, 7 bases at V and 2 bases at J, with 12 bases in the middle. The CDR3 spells CASTDMGPYEQYF. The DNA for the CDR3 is TGTGCCAGCACCGACATGGGGCCCTACGAGCAGTACTTC.

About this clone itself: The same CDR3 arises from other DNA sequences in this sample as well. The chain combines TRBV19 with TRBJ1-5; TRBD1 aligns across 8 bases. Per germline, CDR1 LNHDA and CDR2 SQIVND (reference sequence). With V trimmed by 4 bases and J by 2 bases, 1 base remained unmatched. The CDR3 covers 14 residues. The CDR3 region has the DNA TGTGCCAGTAGTACGGACAGGGGCAATCAGCCCCAGCATTTT. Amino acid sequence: CASSTDRGNQPQHF.

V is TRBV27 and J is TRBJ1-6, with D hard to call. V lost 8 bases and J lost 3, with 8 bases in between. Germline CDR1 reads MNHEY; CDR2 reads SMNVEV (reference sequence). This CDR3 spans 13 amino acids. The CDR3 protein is CASGPFYNSPLHF. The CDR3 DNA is TGTGCCAGCGGGCCTTTCTATAATTCACCCCTCCACTTT.

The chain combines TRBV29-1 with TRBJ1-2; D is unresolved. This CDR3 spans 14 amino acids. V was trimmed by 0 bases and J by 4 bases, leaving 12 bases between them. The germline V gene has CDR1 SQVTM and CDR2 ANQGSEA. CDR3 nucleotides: TGCAGCGTTGAAGAAATGGGAGAACTCTATGGCTACACCTTC. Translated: CSVEEMGELYGYTF.

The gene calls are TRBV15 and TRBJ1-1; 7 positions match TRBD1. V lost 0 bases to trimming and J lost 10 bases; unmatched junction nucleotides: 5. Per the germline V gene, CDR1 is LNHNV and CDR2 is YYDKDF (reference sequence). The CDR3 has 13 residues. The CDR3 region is CATSRDEGAGAFF. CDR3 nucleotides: TGTGCCACCAGCAGAGACGAGGGGGCTGGAGCTTTCTTT.

The CDR3: CASSPGRIAGYTDTQYF. The CDR3 bases are TGCGCCAGCAGCCCCGGGCGGATAGCGGGGTACACAGATACGCAGTATTTT. The chain links TRBV4-3 to TRBJ2-3; 8 bases agree with TRBD2. The CDR3 contains 17 residues. Per the germline V gene, CDR1 is LGHNA and CDR2 is YSLEER. Unmatched junction bases numbered 11, after V lost 4 bases and J lost 2 bases.

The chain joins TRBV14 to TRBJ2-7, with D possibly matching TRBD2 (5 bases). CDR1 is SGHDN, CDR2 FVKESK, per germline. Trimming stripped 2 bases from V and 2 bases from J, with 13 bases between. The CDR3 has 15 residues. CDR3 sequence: CASSQSGRAPYEQYF. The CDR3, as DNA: TGTGCCAGCAGCCAATCGGGGAGAGCCCCCTACGAGCAGTACTTC.

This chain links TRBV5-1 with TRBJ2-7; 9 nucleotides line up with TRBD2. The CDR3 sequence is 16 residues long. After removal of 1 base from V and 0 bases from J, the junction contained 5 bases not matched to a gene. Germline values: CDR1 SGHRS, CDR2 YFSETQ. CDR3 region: CASSLKAGGTSYEQYF. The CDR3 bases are TGCGCCAGCAGCTTGAAAGCGGGAGGCACCTCCTACGAGCAGTACTTC.

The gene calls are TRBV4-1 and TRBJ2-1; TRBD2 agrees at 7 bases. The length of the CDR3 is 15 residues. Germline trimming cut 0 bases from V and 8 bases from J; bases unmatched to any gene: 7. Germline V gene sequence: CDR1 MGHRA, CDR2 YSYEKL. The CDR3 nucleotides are TGCGCCAGCAGCCAAGAGGGCGGGAGTTGGTATGAGCAGTTCTTC. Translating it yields CASSQEGGSWYEQFF.